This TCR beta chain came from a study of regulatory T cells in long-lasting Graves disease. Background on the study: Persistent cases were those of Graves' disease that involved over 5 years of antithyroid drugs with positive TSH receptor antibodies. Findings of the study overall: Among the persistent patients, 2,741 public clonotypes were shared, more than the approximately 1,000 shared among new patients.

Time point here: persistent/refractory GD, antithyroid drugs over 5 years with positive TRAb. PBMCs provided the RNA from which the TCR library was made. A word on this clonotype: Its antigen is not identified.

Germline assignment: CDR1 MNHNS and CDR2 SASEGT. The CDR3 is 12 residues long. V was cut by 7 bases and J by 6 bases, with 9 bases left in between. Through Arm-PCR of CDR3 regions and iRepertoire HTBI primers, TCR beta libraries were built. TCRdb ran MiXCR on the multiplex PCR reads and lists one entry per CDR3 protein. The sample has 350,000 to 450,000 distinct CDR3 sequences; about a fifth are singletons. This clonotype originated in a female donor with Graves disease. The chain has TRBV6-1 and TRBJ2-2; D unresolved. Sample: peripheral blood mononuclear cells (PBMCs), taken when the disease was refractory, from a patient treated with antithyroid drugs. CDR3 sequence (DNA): TGTGCCAGCAACAGTGGGCCCGGGGAGCTGTTTTTT. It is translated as CASNSGPGELFF.